The source of this TCR beta chain is a study of cytomegalovirus exposure and HLA in healthy donors. At the level of the study: The roughly 120 validation repertoires, a later analysis reported, used the same platform as the 700 or so repertoires from the first cohort.

Only a few counts were recorded for this clone. What it binds is unknown. Clones were read by immunoSEQ multiplex PCR, and TCRdb kept only the in-frame ones, dropping some. The table lists about 360,000 clones, 80% to 90% of them singletons. The CDR3 length is 14 residues. V lost 3 bases, J lost 8 bases, and 6 bases stayed unmatched. Germline CDR1 and CDR2: WNHNN and SYGVQD (reference sequence). Study-wide findings and caveats: The study designated roughly 150 TCR beta chains cytomegalovirus-associated. Reports described diagnosis of cytomegalovirus status by the classifier as highly specific and sensitive.

This TCR derives from a young woman in good health and CMV-seronegative. Sequencing used PBMCs. J is TRBJ2-1 and V is TRBV10-1, with 8 bases lining up with TRBD2. The CDR3 region has the DNA TGCGCCAGCAGTGACACTCCGGGAGGGCATGAGCAGTTCTTC. As protein: CASSDTPGGHEQFF.